The entry below describes one T cell receptor (beta chain). Its antigen remains unknown. This record comes from a study of neoadjuvant anti-PD-1 for oral cavity cancer. On the study more broadly: Patients without progression received a fourth nivolumab dose around day 43, then surgical resection on days 50-56. Study observations and caveats: Higher pretreatment Treg/Th17 ratios tracked higher pretreatment blood clonality.

Measured with immunoSEQ multiplex PCR; TCRdb has only the in-frame clones, and not every one. The sample gives about 15,000 clones, 55% to 80% of which show up once; roughly 2.2% is in the top ten. The germline V and J ends were trimmed by 0 bases and 8 bases, with 11 bases remaining between them. CDR3 size: 13 residues. CDR1 is SGHRS and CDR2 is YFSETQ in the germline V gene. Patients had HPV-negative, locally advanced oral cavity squamous cell carcinoma. PBMCs were not maintained or expanded in culture before analysis. The clonotype originates from a person aged 40 to 85 with oral cavity squamous cell carcinoma. The sequences come from PBMCs, collected before nivolumab (anti-PD-1) treatment. V usage is TRBV5-1 and J usage is TRBJ1-2; D remains unclear. DNA of the CDR3: TGCGCCAGCAGCTTGGACGGCGAACGAGGCTACACCTTC. Its translation is CASSLDGERGYTF.